This TCR beta chain is from a study of regulatory T cells in long-lasting Graves disease. Building the TCR beta libraries relied on iRepertoire HTBI primers, and CDR3 regions underwent Arm-PCR. TCRdb processed the multiplex PCR reads anew with MiXCR; each CDR3 protein has one entry. The repertoire holds about 240,000 distinct CDR3 sequences, with roughly 21% as singletons. This clonotype has ten or more counts. Sample time point: newly diagnosed GD, antithyroid drugs for less than 3 months. With RNA extracted from PBMCs as input, the TCR library was made. In germline, CDR1 is DFQATT, CDR2 SNEGSKA (reference sequence). Trimming took 5 bases from V and 1 from J, leaving 8 bases between them. The CDR3 is made up of 12 amino acids.

Material: peripheral blood mononuclear cells (PBMCs), obtained at new diagnosis, from a patient treated with antithyroid drugs. This sequence joins TRBV20-1 and TRBJ2-5; maybe TRBD1 (6 bases). This sequence originates from a female donor with Graves disease. The CDR3 loop reads CSAQTGQETQYF. The CDR3 nucleotides read TGCAGTGCTCAGACAGGCCAAGAGACCCAGTACTTC.